Shown below are 2 T cell receptor beta chains from a single sample sequenced in a study of blood T cell repertoires in COVID-19. TCRdb's copy holds only in-frame clones and misses some; the assay was immunoSEQ multiplex PCR. In the table there are 150,000 to 200,000 clones, approximately 73% of which are singletons. Specimen: PBMCs or T cells enriched from blood (not recorded which). All receptors come from a woman aged 45-60 years with acute COVID-19.

The chain is built from TRBV4-3 and TRBJ1-1; no firm D call. V was pared by 0 bases and J by 1 base, with 9 bases between. Germline CDR1 and CDR2: LGHNA and YSLEER. This CDR3 is 15 amino acids long. The CDR3 nucleotides are TGCGCCAGCAGCCAAGAACGGTACCCGAACACTGAAGCTTTCTTT. Translated: CASSQERYPNTEAFF.

For this clone: Mismatch with germline at one junction end may stem from a read error. This CDR3 is also generated by other DNA sequences in the sample. This chain uses TRBV28 with TRBJ1-2; TRBD1 matches 10 bases. Per the germline V gene, CDR1 is MDHEN and CDR2 is SYDVKM. The CDR3 length is 12 residues. This CDR3 is CASSQYGTGVLF. In DNA, the CDR3 is TGTGCCAGCAGCCAATACGGGACAGGGGTCCTTTTC.